The clone carrying this T cell receptor beta chain was seen a single time. Its target is not known. Regarding donors, all were healthy bone marrow donors. Researchers ran the PCR with 60 Vbeta and 13 Jbeta primers. The assay was immunoSEQ multiplex PCR, and TCRdb's table has in-frame clones only and misses some. The sample has fewer than 150,000 clones, around 74% seen once. The data originate from a study of cytomegalovirus exposure and HLA in healthy donors. V dropped 3 bases and J dropped 7; count of bases not matched to a gene: 7. CDR1 and CDR2 (germline): SGHRS, YFSETQ. This CDR3 spans 14 amino acids. Whole-study findings and limits: One variant, a missense change in DCLRE1C, was linked in a later analysis to TCR beta V- and J-gene trimming. In a later analysis, HLA-associated beta chains showed higher expansion and lower generation probabilities than comparable chains.

The chain joins TRBV5-1 to TRBJ1-1; 9 nucleotides agree with TRBD1. What was sequenced was PBMCs. This receptor was identified in a young man in good health and CMV-seronegative. The CDR3 bases are TGCGCCAGCAGCTCTGTACAGGGGGCAGGTGAAGCTTTCTTT. This encodes CASSSVQGAGEAFF.